This T cell receptor (beta chain) was retrieved from a study of T-cell memory formation after mild COVID-19. TCRdb itself ran the 5' RACE reads through MiXCR, one entry per CDR3 protein. The table shows approximately 290,000 distinct CDR3 sequences, with around 19% occurring only once. Germline V lookup: CDR1 ENHRY, CDR2 SYGVKD. The CDR3 covers 14 residues. J was trimmed by 4 bases and V by 11 bases; bases with no gene match: 9. Findings and caveats of the study: Whereas later expanders leaned CD4+, clones contracting day 15 to 85 showed a balanced CD4/CD8 makeup.

Of note for this clonotype: Its specificity is unknown.

The sequence derives from a man younger than 35 who had mild COVID-19 (a few samples of this study predate the infection). Cell type and time point are not known. Sequencing used PBMCs or a T cell subset sorted from them (not recorded which). J is TRBJ2-1 and V is TRBV10-3; 9 nucleotides agree with TRBD1. CDR3 nucleotides: TGTGCCGTCACCGGACAGGGGAGGTACAATGAGCAGTTCTTC. Protein sequence: CAVTGQGRYNEQFF.